A selection of T cell receptor beta chains follows, all from one sample in a study of CD8+CD57+ T cells in acquired aplastic anemia. MiXCR, applied by TCRdb to the reads, yields one record per CDR3 protein. This table has some 140,000 distinct CDR3 sequences, roughly two fifths appearing once. The sample comprised sorted CD4+, CD8+, or CD8+CD57+ T cells (not recorded which) from PBMCs. The source of these receptors is a human donor in good health, serving as a control. Each CDR3 is given without its conserved first and last residue.

CDR3 protein: ASSRVYQSPLH
V gene: TRBV6-1

CDR3 protein: ASRPIQGVSGANVLT
V gene: TRBV27

CDR3 protein: AISPSTGVGGDYEQY
V gene: TRBV10-3

CDR3 protein: AWSVRPSGTGELF
V gene: TRBV30

CDR3 protein: ASSPTGDHGYT
V gene: TRBV6-1

CDR3 protein: ATSGETQY
V gene: TRBV24-1

CDR3 protein: ASSFLQGNTGELF
V gene: TRBV5-1

CDR3 protein: ASTLGNTEAF
V gene: TRBV25-1

CDR3 protein: TSSQGDRADKKLF
V gene: TRBV4-1

CDR3 protein: ASSSSGYGYT
V gene: TRBV7-3

CDR3 protein: ATSDLVSDGYT
V gene: TRBV24-1

CDR3 protein: ASSLAGGYGYT
V gene: TRBV11-2

CDR3 protein: ASRLQGALNTEAF
V gene: TRBV2

CDR3 protein: ASSITGIQETQY
V gene: TRBV28

CDR3 protein: ASSQGGQGANYGYT
V gene: TRBV3-1

CDR3 protein: ASSSTLLASGRF
V gene: TRBV11-1

CDR3 protein: AISENTDTQY
V gene: TRBV10-3